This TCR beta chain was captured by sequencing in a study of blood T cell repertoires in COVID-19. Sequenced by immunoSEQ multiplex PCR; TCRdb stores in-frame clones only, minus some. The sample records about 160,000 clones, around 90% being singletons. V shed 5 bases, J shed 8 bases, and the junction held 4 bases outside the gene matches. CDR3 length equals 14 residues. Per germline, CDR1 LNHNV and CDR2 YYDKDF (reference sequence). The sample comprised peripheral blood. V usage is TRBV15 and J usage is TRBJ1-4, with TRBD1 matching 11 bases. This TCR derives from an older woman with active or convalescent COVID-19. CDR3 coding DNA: TGTGCCACCAGCGAGGGACAGGGGGTGGAAAAACTGTTTTTT. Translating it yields CATSEGQGVEKLFF.